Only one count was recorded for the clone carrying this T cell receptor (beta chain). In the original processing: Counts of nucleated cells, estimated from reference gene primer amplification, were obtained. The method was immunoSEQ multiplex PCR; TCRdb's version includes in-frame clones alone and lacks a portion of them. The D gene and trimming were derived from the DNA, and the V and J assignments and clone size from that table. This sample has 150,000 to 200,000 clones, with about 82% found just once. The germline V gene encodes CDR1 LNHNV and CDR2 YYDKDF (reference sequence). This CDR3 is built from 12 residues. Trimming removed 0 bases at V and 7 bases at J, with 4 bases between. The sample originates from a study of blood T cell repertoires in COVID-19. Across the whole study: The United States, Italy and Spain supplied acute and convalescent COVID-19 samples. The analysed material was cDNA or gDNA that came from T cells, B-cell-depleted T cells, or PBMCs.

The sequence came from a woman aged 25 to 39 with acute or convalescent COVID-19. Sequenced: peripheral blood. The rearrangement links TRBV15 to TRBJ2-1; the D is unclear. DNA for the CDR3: TGTGCCACCAGCAGAGAGAGGAATGAGCAGTTCTTC. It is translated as CATSRERNEQFF.